These 19 T cell receptor beta chains came from one sample sequenced in a study of blood T cell repertoires in COVID-19. Repertoires were generated with immunoSEQ multiplex PCR, while TCRdb's copy carries only in-frame clones and drops some. The sample carries about 140,000 clones, 80% to 85% recorded once. Sequenced: peripheral blood. Receptor source: a man aged 25-45 years with COVID-19, enrolled during active disease.

This chain connects TRBV5-6 to TRBJ1-2; D uncertain. Per germline, CDR1 SGHDT and CDR2 YYEEEE. This CDR3 spans 14 amino acids. The V gene lost 0 bases and the J gene lost 8 bases, with 14 bases spanning the gap. The DNA of the CDR3 is TGTGCCAGCAGCTTGGCGTGGCAGTCAAACGGCTACACCTTC. Its translation: CASSLAWQSNGYTF.

CDR3 protein: CAWSPGPETQYF. CDR3 coding DNA: TGTGCCTGGAGCCCAGGCCCGGAGACCCAGTACTTC. The rearrangement uses TRBV30 and TRBJ2-5, with no clear D. This CDR3 region has 12 residues. Germline lookup yields CDR1 GTSNPN and CDR2 SVGIG (reference sequence). The germline V and J ends were trimmed by 3 bases and 5 bases, with 10 bases remaining between them.

The chain recombines TRBV5-6 with TRBJ2-5; 7 bases are shared with TRBD1. CDR1 is SGHDT, CDR2 YYEEEE, per germline. V was clipped by 4 bases and J by 5 bases; unmatched bases: 8. The CDR3 is 14 amino acids. The CDR3 DNA sequence: TGTGCCAGCAGCCTGGAGACAGGGCTCGAGACCCAGTACTTC. Translated, it gives CASSLETGLETQYF.

The chain uses TRBV6-2 or TRBV6-3 and TRBJ1-1, with 8 positions matching TRBD1. J gave up 10 bases and V 5 bases, and 6 bases lay outside the gene matches. This CDR3 comprises 12 residues. Germline CDR1 and CDR2: MNHEY and SVGEGT. The CDR3 loop is CASSRTGLPAFF. CDR3 DNA sequence: TGTGCCAGCAGTCGGACAGGGCTACCAGCTTTCTTT.

This clone was observed a few times. The V and J genes are TRBV11-2 and TRBJ2-2, with D possibly being TRBD2 (5 bases). Germline V gene data show CDR1 as SGHAT and CDR2 as FQNNGV. The V end was cut by 5 bases, the J end by 4 bases, with 11 bases between. The CDR3 has 14 amino acids. The CDR3 nucleotides are TGTGCCAGCAGCCAGATTGGGAGCACCGGGGAGCTGTTTTTT. As protein: CASSQIGSTGELFF. The full variable domain, with the rest looked up from reference TRBV11-2 and TRBJ2-2, is EAGVAQSPRYKIIEKRQSVAFWCNPISGHATLYWYQQILGQGPKLLIQFQNNGVVDDSQLPKDRFSAERLKGVDSTLKIQPAKLEDSAVYLCASSQIGSTGELFFGEGSRLTVL.

The chain joins TRBV15 to TRBJ1-1, with D possibly TRBD1 on 6 matching bases. The germline V and J ends were trimmed by 3 bases and 1 base, with 12 bases remaining between them. CDR3 length: 15 residues. Germline CDR1 and CDR2: LNHNV and YYDKDF (reference sequence). CDR3 DNA sequence: TGTGCCACCAGCAGCGAAGGGGGGGGGAACACTGAAGCTTTCTTT. Translating gives CATSSEGGGNTEAFF.

This clone was detected only a few times. This chain joins TRBV28 and TRBJ1-1; D may be TRBD1 (5 bases). Germline assignment: CDR1 MDHEN and CDR2 SYDVKM. Between the trimmed V and J ends, which lost 5 bases and 4 bases, there was a span of 14 bases. The CDR3 has 14 residues. The DNA for the CDR3 is TGTGCCAGCAGTCCCAGGGCCCCCGCCACTGAAGCTTTCTTT. Amino acid sequence: CASSPRAPATEAFF.

The table lists this clone with a count of one. The chain is built from TRBV10-1 and TRBJ2-3; D not certain. Germline CDR1 and CDR2: WNHNN and SYGVQD (reference sequence). There are 16 residues in the CDR3. Deletions cut 9 bases from V and 4 bases from J, with 23 bases between. CDR3 loop: CARLSISGAEPDTQYF. The CDR3 nucleotides read TGCGCCAGGCTCTCTATATCCGGAGCCGAGCCAGATACGCAGTATTTT.

This clone was picked up one time. The chain has TRBV6-1 and TRBJ1-6; D unresolved. The germline V and J ends were trimmed by 1 base and 7 bases, with 5 bases remaining between them. The CDR3 totals 13 residues. The germline V gene encodes CDR1 MNHNS and CDR2 SASEGT. CDR3 residues: CASSEVGNSPLHF. The CDR3 DNA sequence: TGTGCCAGCAGTGAAGTCGGGAATTCACCCCTCCACTTT.

This chain connects TRBV2 to TRBJ2-7; 12 nucleotides match TRBD2. Germline assignment: CDR1 SNHLY and CDR2 FYNNEI. With V trimmed by 7 bases and J by 2 bases, 9 bases remained unmatched. The CDR3 has 16 amino acids. The CDR3 bases are TGTGCCAGCAAAGCCGGGACTAGCGGGTCGACCTACGAGCAGTACTTC. This codes for CASKAGTSGSTYEQYF.

The chain has TRBV15 and TRBJ2-7; the match to TRBD1 covers 8 bases. The CDR3 consists of 16 residues. Germline lookup yields CDR1 LNHNV and CDR2 YYDKDF (reference sequence). The J segment lost 2 bases and the V segment lost 2 bases, leaving 8 bases of the junction unmatched. CDR3 nucleotide sequence: TGTGCCACCAGCAGACTACCGGGACAGGTAACCTACGAGCAGTACTTC. It specifies CATSRLPGQVTYEQYF.

This chain connects TRBV7-9 to TRBJ1-1; D is perhaps TRBD1 (6 bases). The CDR3 is 13 residues long. CDR1 is SEHNR, CDR2 FQNEAQ, per germline (reference sequence). Trimming removed 2 bases at V and 5 bases at J, with 9 bases between. CDR3 residues: CASSLQQGTEAFF. CDR3 coding DNA: TGTGCCAGCAGCTTACAACAGGGTACTGAAGCTTTCTTT.

The rearrangement uses TRBV5-6 and TRBJ2-7; the D gene is possibly TRBD1 (5 bases). Trimming pared 0 bases from V and 0 bases from J, leaving 7 bases between. Germline loops: CDR1 SGHDT, CDR2 YYEEEE. The CDR3 extends over 14 amino acids. CDR3 nucleotides: TGTGCCAGCAGCTTGGACAGGAGCTCCTACGAGCAGTACTTC. This codes for CASSLDRSSYEQYF.

This sequence joins TRBV19 and TRBJ1-4; D gene uncertain. Germline V lookup: CDR1 LNHDA, CDR2 SQIVND (reference sequence). The CDR3 has 13 amino acids. Trimming cost V 5 bases and J 6 bases, with 10 bases left between them. CDR3 region: CASSFRRDEKLFF. The DNA for the CDR3 is TGTGCCAGTAGTTTTCGACGGGATGAAAAACTGTTTTTT.

The rearrangement uses TRBV5-6 and TRBJ2-2; no reliable D call. V lost 3 bases, J lost 7 bases, and 10 bases lay in between. The CDR3 is 13 residues long. The germline V gene encodes CDR1 SGHDT and CDR2 YYEEEE. Here the CDR3 DNA reads TGTGCCAGCAGCTACGGTCCTATCGGGGAGCTGTTTTTT. Protein sequence: CASSYGPIGELFF. The complete variable domain, with remaining parts taken from reference TRBV5-6 and TRBJ2-2, reads DAGVTQSPTHLIKTRGQQVTLRCSPKSGHDTVSWYQQALGQGPQFIFQYYEEEERQRGNFPDRFSGHQFPNYSSELNVNALLLGDSALYLCASSYGPIGELFFGEGSRLTVL.

This clone has a single count. The chain carries TRBV28 and TRBJ2-5; no definite D call. Trimming stripped 7 bases from V and 4 bases from J, with 19 bases between. Germline V CDR1 and CDR2: MDHEN, SYDVKM. The CDR3 runs to 15 residues. The CDR3 region has the DNA TGTGCCAGCACCCTAGACGCCCGGCAAGGAGAGACCCAGTACTTC. Its translation: CASTLDARQGETQYF.

This clone was seen just once. The chain combines TRBV12-5 with TRBJ2-1; 7 positions agree with TRBD1. CDR1 LGHNT and CDR2 FRNRAP come from the germline V gene. The CDR3 covers 16 residues. V gave up 0 bases and J gave up 4 bases; unmatched junction bases: 6. CDR3 residues: CASGLVLGGSYNEQFF. CDR3 coding DNA: TGTGCTAGTGGTTTGGTCCTAGGGGGCTCATACAATGAGCAGTTCTTC.

This chain joins TRBV5-5 and TRBJ1-2, with D perhaps TRBD1 (6 bases). The CDR3 is made up of 14 amino acids. The V gene's germline CDR1 is SGHKS and CDR2 YYEKEE (reference sequence). V lost 4 bases and J lost 4, with 14 bases in between. Here the CDR3 reads CASSPDRILYGYTF. The CDR3 DNA sequence: TGTGCCAGCAGCCCTGACAGGATCCTCTATGGCTACACCTTC.

The chain recombines TRBV5-1 with TRBJ2-1, with TRBD2 as a possible D gene (6 bases). Germline CDR1 is SGHRS and CDR2 is YFSETQ. There are 16 residues in the CDR3. V was shortened by 3 bases and J by 2 bases, with 15 bases between the two germline ends. The CDR3 DNA reads TGCGCCAGCAGCTCCTTGGGGGGACCCCCCTACAATGAGCAGTTCTTC. Translation gives CASSSLGGPPYNEQFF.